Shown below are 18 T cell receptor beta chains from a single sample sequenced in a study of shared clonotypes between healthy human individuals. Data came from immunoSEQ multiplex PCR; TCRdb stores just in-frame clones and leaves some out. The sample has approximately 2.3 million clones; 80% to 95% are singletons. Sequenced material: naive CD4+ T cells from PBMCs. The sample's subset: CD45RA+ positively selected. Receptors originate from a man aged 18 to 29 in good health. Some clones in this sample may be carry-over from other donors' samples.

J is TRBJ2-6 and V is TRBV5-4, with D tentatively TRBD2 (5 bases). The CDR3 is 14 amino acids. The ends were cut back, 6 bases at V and 2 bases at J, with 9 bases in the middle. Germline lookup yields CDR1 SGHNT and CDR2 YYREEE (reference sequence). The CDR3 nucleotides are TGTGCCAGCACCCAAGCGGCTGGGGCCAACGTCCTGACTTTC. This translates into CASTQAAGANVLTF.

The genes are TRBV28 and TRBJ2-6; 9 nucleotides line up with TRBD1. Germline V gives CDR1 MDHEN, CDR2 SYDVKM. Trimming removed 6 bases from V and 0 bases from J; junction bases left unmatched: 6. The CDR3 spans 17 residues. CDR3 in DNA: TGTGCCAGCAGCATGGGACAGGGTGACTCTGGGGCCAACGTCCTGACTTTC. Its translation is CASSMGQGDSGANVLTF.

The rearrangement links TRBV2 to TRBJ2-5; TRBD1 agrees at 12 bases. With 3 bases clipped from V and 12 bases from J, the junction kept 5 bases outside the gene matches. The CDR3 loop spans 13 amino acids. The germline V gene has CDR1 SNHLY and CDR2 FYNNEI. CDR3 bases: TGTGCCAGCAGTGAGGGACAGGGGGCCTCCGAGTACTTC. This translates into CASSEGQGASEYF.

This chain uses TRBV19 with TRBJ2-7; D is undetermined. V gave up 4 bases and J gave up 2 bases, with 15 bases separating them. CDR1 LNHDA and CDR2 SQIVND come from the germline V gene (reference sequence). The CDR3 has 15 residues. CDR3 protein: CASSTYLQPTYEQYF. CDR3 in DNA: TGTGCCAGTAGTACCTACCTCCAACCGACCTACGAGCAGTACTTC. The full variable domain, its missing parts supplied by reference TRBV19 and TRBJ2-7, is DGGITQSPKYLFRKEGQNVTLSCEQNLNHDAMYWYRQDPGQGLRLIYYSQIVNDFQKGDIAEGYSVSREKKESFPLTVTSAQKNPTAFYLCASSTYLQPTYEQYFGPGTRLTVT.

This rearrangement joins TRBV6-5 to TRBJ1-2, with TRBD1 identical over 8 bases. Germline V gives CDR1 MNHEY, CDR2 SVGAGI. J lost 4 bases, V lost 6 bases, and 10 bases had no gene match. The CDR3 has 15 residues. This chain's CDR3 is CASRHLGTGIYGYTF. The DNA of the CDR3 is TGTGCCAGCAGGCACCTTGGGACAGGAATCTATGGCTACACCTTC.

The rearrangement joins TRBV9 to TRBJ2-3, with D unclear. The germline CDR1 and CDR2 sequences are SGDLS and YYNGEE. This CDR3 is 12 amino acids long. Trimming left V 1 base short and J 5 bases short, with 5 bases between. The CDR3 DNA follows: TGTGCCAGCAGCGTATTGGGAGATACGCAGTATTTT. It specifies CASSVLGDTQYF.

The V and J genes are TRBV11-2 and TRBJ2-1, with 13 bases aligning to TRBD2. The CDR3 runs 16 residues. Germline values: CDR1 SGHAT, CDR2 FQNNGV. V shed 1 base, J shed 7 bases, and the junction held 4 bases outside the gene matches. DNA of the CDR3: TGTGCCAGCAGCTTAGGGACTAGCGGGAGTTGGAATGAGCAGTTCTTC. It codes for CASSLGTSGSWNEQFF. The entire variable domain, with the rest obtained from reference TRBV11-2 and TRBJ2-1, is as follows: EAGVAQSPRYKIIEKRQSVAFWCNPISGHATLYWYQQILGQGPKLLIQFQNNGVVDDSQLPKDRFSAERLKGVDSTLKIQPAKLEDSAVYLCASSLGTSGSWNEQFFGPGTRLTVL.

V gene TRBV7-6 combines with J gene TRBJ2-7; no reliable D call. V was trimmed by 11 bases and J by 9 bases, leaving 29 bases between them. Germline-derived CDR1 and CDR2 are SGHVS and FNYEAQ. The CDR3 has 15 amino acids. The CDR3 spells CAENSWWFPTVGQYF. The CDR3 DNA is TGTGCCGAGAACTCGTGGTGGTTCCCCACCGTCGGGCAGTACTTC.

The rearrangement links TRBV27 to TRBJ1-2; D uncertain. This CDR3 contains 16 residues. Per the germline V gene, CDR1 is MNHEY and CDR2 is SMNVEV (reference sequence). The germline V and J ends were trimmed by 1 base and 2 bases, with 14 bases remaining between them. The CDR3, as DNA: TGTGCCAGCAGTTTATTCCCGCCCGGGGAGAACTATGGCTACACCTTC. Protein product: CASSLFPPGENYGYTF.

CDR3 sequence reads: CASSVGGWDYEQYF. CDR3 nucleotides: TGCGCCAGCAGTGTTGGAGGTTGGGACTACGAGCAGTACTTC. The genes are TRBV10-1 and TRBJ2-7; weak D call: TRBD2 (5 bases). Germline values: CDR1 WNHNN, CDR2 SYGVQD (reference sequence). Trimming removed 4 bases from V and 3 bases from J, with 13 bases in between. The CDR3 is 14 residues long.

This chain joins TRBV5-1 and TRBJ2-3; no reliable D call. The CDR3 contains 13 residues. Germline CDR1 and CDR2: SGHRS and YFSETQ. Trimming pared 7 bases from V and 4 bases from J, leaving 13 bases between. The CDR3, as DNA: TGCGCCAGCGTCCCCCCTAGTTCAGATACGCAGTATTTT. The encoded protein is CASVPPSSDTQYF.

The V gene is TRBV27, the J gene TRBJ1-1; D possibly corresponds to TRBD1 (6 bases). V lost 4 bases and J lost 1, with 16 bases in between. The CDR3 has 16 residues. Germline V gene lookup returns CDR1 MNHEY and CDR2 SMNVEV (reference sequence). Written as DNA, the CDR3 is TGTGCCAGCAGTTCTCAGCGTGGCAGGGGGAACACTGAAGCTTTCTTT. Its translation: CASSSQRGRGNTEAFF.

The chain joins TRBV28 to TRBJ2-1; TRBD2 aligns across 7 bases. V lost 5 bases and J lost 4; bases outside the gene matches: 20. Per the germline V gene, CDR1 is MDHEN and CDR2 is SYDVKM. The CDR3 is made up of 19 amino acids. The CDR3 spells CASSTTGASGLAGYNEQFF. DNA for the CDR3: TGTGCCAGCAGTACGACTGGGGCTAGCGGCCTTGCCGGTTACAATGAGCAGTTCTTC. Based on the CDR3 plus reference TRBV28 and TRBJ2-1, the full variable domain is DVKVTQSSRYLVKRTGEKVFLECVQDMDHENMFWYRQDPGLGLRLIYFSYDVKMKEKGDIPEGYSVSREKKERFSLILESASTNQTSMYLCASSTTGASGLAGYNEQFFGPGTRLTVL.

Remarks on this clone: This specimen includes other DNA sequences encoding the same CDR3. V usage is TRBV12-5 and J usage is TRBJ2-3; no definite D call. The CDR3 loop spans 13 amino acids. Trimming left V 0 bases short and J 3 bases short, with 4 bases between. The germline V gene has CDR1 LGHNT and CDR2 FRNRAP. CDR3 sequence: CASGLVGTDTQYF. In DNA, the CDR3 is TGTGCTAGTGGTTTGGTGGGGACAGATACGCAGTATTTT. The full variable domain, rest sourced from reference TRBV12-5 and TRBJ2-3, is DARVTQTPRHKVTEMGQEVTMRCQPILGHNTVFWYRQTMMQGLELLAYFRNRAPLDDSGMPKDRFSAEMPDATLATLKIQPSEPRDSAVYFCASGLVGTDTQYFGPGTRLTVL.

J is TRBJ1-5 and V is TRBV5-8; no reliable D call. The CDR3 consists of 17 residues. Germline CDR1 is SGHTS and CDR2 is YDEGEE. With 0 bases removed from V and 0 bases from J, the gap between germline ends came to 13 bases. CDR3 DNA: TGTGCCAGCAGCTTGGTTTCGTTTCCCTATAGCAATCAGCCCCAGCATTTT. Translated, it gives CASSLVSFPYSNQPQHF.

Comments on this clone: The same CDR3 also results from other DNA sequences found in this sample. This chain uses TRBV19 with TRBJ1-2; unclear D gene. Germline CDR1 LNHDA, CDR2 SQIVND (reference sequence). The germline V and J ends were trimmed by 4 bases and 0 bases, with 12 bases remaining between them. The CDR3 is 15 residues long. Here the CDR3 reads CASSTQGRANYGYTF. CDR3 DNA sequence: TGTGCCAGTAGTACACAAGGAAGAGCTAACTATGGCTACACCTTC.

The chain has TRBV7-8 and TRBJ2-1; 7 bases agree with TRBD1. Trimming cost V 3 bases and J 0 bases; bases outside gene matches: 8. Germline CDR1 reads SGHVS; CDR2 reads FQNEAQ. The CDR3 runs 17 residues. The CDR3 loop is CASSFTTTGDSYNEQFF. The CDR3 nucleotides are TGTGCCAGCAGCTTCACCACTACAGGGGACTCCTACAATGAGCAGTTCTTC.

This clone was detected only a few times. The DNA for the CDR3 is TGTGCCAGCAGCGTAGTATCTGCCGTCACTGAAGCTTTCTTT. Protein: CASSVVSAVTEAFF. The rearrangement uses TRBV9 and TRBJ1-1; the D is unclear. The CDR3 contains 14 residues. V was shortened by 0 bases and J by 4 bases, with 10 bases between the two germline ends. The germline CDR1 and CDR2 sequences are SGDLS and YYNGEE. The whole variable domain, filled in from reference TRBV9 and TRBJ1-1, reads DSGVTQTPKHLITATGQRVTLRCSPRSGDLSVYWYQQSLDQGLQFLIQYYNGEERAKGNILERFSAQQFPDLHSELNLSSLELGDSALYFCASSVVSAVTEAFFGQGTRLTVV.